This T cell receptor beta chain was obtained from a study of blood T cell repertoires in COVID-19. Some clones are missing from TCRdb's copy, which holds only in-frame ones; the method was immunoSEQ multiplex PCR. The sample lists some 210,000 clones; about 93% were seen once. This CDR3 region has 14 residues. The germline V gene encodes CDR1 MNHEY and CDR2 SVGAGI. V lost 7 bases, J lost 7 bases, and 20 bases lay in between. The chain recombines TRBV6-5 with TRBJ2-7, with D perhaps TRBD2 (5 bases). The specimen was peripheral blood. The clonotype originates from a man in his fifties or sixties with COVID-19, enrolled during active disease. In DNA form, the CDR3 reads TGTGCCAGCAAGGAGGAGGCAGGTCCGCGGGAGCAGTACTTC. Translating gives CASKEEAGPREQYF.